This TCR beta chain derives from a study of read filtering for tumor transcriptome and immune sequencing. Study summary: By R-ISS, stages I, II and III held about 8, 15 and 7 patients. Transcriptome libraries were built from DNase-treated RNA.

Study-level results: Single-read clonotypes: about 81.9% of IR-seq clonotypes (approximately 3.7% of reads), more than 70% of RNA-seq clonotypes (nearly 45% of reads).

The library was built from about 400 ng RNA with molecular barcoded adaptors for alpha/delta and beta/gamma chains. TCRdb independently ran MiXCR on the reads; one entry per CDR3 protein. The repertoire has over 50,000 distinct CDR3 sequences, around 21% of them found once; the top ten carry 11% to 15%. This clonotype was seen at least ten times. Antigen: not known. The CDR3 consists of 14 residues. Trimming removed 4 bases from V and 5 bases from J; junction bases left unmatched: 3. Germline CDR1 WSHSY, CDR2 SAAADI. The receptor was derived from a donor over 35 with multiple myeloma. The chain links TRBV10-2 to TRBJ2-3, with 10 bases identical to TRBD2. Material: a population of CD138-negative cells sorted from bone marrow. The CDR3 DNA reads TGCGCCAGCAGTGCTAGCGGGGGAGGAGATACGCAGTATTTT. Translation: CASSASGGGDTQYF.